This T cell receptor beta chain was retrieved from a study of T cell repertoires in cytomegalovirus infection. Each CDR3 protein gets one entry after TCRdb re-called the reads with MiXCR. The sample has about 180,000 distinct CDR3 sequences, about 20% seen once. V lost 0 bases to trimming and J lost 0 bases, with 12 bases between them. Germline loops: CDR1 MNHEY, CDR2 SMNVEV (reference sequence). CDR3 length equals 16 residues. A note on this clonotype: Its antigen is not known.

The chain has TRBV27 and TRBJ2-7; D call uncertain. This specimen consisted of CD8+ T cells from cultured PBMCs, obtained from culture after CMV antigen stimulation. The source is a human donor in good health (CMV status not recorded). Some clones in this sample may be carry-over from other donors' samples. Here the CDR3 reads CASSLSYPKSSYEQYF. CDR3 DNA sequence: TGTGCCAGCAGTTTATCCTACCCAAAGAGCTCCTACGAGCAGTACTTC.